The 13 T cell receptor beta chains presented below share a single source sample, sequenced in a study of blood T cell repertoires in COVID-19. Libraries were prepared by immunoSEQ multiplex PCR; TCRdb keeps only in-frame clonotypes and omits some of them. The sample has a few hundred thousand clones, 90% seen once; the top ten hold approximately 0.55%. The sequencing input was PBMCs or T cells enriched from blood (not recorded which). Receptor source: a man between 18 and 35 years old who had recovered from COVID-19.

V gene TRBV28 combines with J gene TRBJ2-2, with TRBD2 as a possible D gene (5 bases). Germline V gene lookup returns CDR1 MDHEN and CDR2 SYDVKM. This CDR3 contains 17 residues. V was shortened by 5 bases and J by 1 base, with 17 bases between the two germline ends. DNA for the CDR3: TGTGCCAGCAGTCGTCCGGGGTTGCAGCTGAACACCGGGGAGCTGTTTTTT. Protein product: CASSRPGLQLNTGELFF.

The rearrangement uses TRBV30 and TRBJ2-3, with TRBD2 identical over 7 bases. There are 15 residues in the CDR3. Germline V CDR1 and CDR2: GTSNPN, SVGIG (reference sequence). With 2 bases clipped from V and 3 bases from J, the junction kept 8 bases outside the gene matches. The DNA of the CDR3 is TGTGCCTGGAGTTCCTCAGCGGGACCGACAGATACGCAGTATTTT. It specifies CAWSSSAGPTDTQYF.

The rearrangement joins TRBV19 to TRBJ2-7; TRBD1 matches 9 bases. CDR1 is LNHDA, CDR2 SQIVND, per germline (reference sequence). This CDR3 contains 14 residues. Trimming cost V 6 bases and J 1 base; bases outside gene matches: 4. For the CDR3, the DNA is TGTGCCAGTAGGCGGACAGGGGCGTCCTACGAGCAGTACTTC. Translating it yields CASRRTGASYEQYF.

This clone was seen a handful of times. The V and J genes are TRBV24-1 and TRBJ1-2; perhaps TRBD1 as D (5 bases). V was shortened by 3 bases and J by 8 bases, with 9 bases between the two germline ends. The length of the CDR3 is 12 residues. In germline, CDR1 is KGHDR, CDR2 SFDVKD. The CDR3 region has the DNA TGTGCCACCAGTGATCCAAGACAGGGCTACACCTTC. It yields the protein CATSDPRQGYTF.

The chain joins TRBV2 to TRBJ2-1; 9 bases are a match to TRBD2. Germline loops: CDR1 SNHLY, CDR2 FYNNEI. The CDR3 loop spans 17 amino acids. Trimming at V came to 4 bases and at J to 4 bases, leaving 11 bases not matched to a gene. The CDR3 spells CASSGISGRRRYNEQFF. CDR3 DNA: TGTGCCAGCAGTGGGATTAGCGGGAGAAGAAGGTACAATGAGCAGTTCTTC.

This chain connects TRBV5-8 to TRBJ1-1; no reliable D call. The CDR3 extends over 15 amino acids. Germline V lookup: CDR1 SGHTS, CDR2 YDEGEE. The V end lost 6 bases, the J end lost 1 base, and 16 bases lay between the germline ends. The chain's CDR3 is CASILARGANTEAFF. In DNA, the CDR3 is TGTGCCAGCATCCTAGCCCGGGGAGCGAACACTGAAGCTTTCTTT.

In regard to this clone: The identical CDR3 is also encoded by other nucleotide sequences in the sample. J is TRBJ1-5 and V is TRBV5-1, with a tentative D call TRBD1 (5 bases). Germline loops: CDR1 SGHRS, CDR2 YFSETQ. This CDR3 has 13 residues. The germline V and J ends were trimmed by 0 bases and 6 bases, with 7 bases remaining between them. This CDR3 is CASSLAGVQPQHF. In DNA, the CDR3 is TGCGCCAGCAGCTTGGCGGGGGTTCAGCCCCAGCATTTT.

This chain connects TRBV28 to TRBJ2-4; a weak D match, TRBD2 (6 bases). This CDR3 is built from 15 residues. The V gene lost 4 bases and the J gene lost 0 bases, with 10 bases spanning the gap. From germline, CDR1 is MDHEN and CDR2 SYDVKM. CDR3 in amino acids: CASSSEGLAKNIQYF. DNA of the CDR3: TGTGCCAGCAGTTCGGAGGGATTAGCCAAAAACATTCAGTACTTC.

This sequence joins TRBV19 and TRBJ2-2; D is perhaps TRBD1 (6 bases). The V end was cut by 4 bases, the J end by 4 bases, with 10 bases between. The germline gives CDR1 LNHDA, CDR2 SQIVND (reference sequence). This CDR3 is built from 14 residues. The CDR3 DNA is TGTGCCAGTAGTACGGACAGATCCACCGGGGAGCTGTTTTTT. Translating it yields CASSTDRSTGELFF.

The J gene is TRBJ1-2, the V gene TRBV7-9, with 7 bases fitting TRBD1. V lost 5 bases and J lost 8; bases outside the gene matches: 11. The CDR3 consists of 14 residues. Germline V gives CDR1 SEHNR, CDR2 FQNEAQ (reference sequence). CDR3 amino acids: CASSQSTGQRGYTF. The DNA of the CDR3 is TGTGCCAGCAGCCAGTCGACAGGGCAAAGAGGCTACACCTTC.

CDR3: CASSPVQGSYTF. The CDR3, as DNA: TGTGCCAGCAGCCCCGTCCAGGGAAGCTACACCTTC. The rearrangement joins TRBV7-9 to TRBJ1-2; possibly TRBD1 for D (5 bases). The CDR3 has 12 residues. Looked up from germline, CDR1 is SEHNR and CDR2 is FQNEAQ (reference sequence). Deletions cut 5 bases from V and 9 bases from J, with 13 bases between.

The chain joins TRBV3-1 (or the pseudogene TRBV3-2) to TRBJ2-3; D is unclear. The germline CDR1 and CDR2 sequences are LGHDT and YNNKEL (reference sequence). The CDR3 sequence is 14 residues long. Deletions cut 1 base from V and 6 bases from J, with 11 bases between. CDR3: CASSQGRVYDTQYF. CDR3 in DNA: TGTGCCAGCAGCCAAGGAAGAGTTTACGATACGCAGTATTTT.

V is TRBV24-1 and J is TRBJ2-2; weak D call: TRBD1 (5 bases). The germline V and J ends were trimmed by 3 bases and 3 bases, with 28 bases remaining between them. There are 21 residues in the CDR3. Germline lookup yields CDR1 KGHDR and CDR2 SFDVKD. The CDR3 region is CATSDPFSDAGFSWDTGELFF. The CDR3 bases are TGTGCCACCAGTGATCCCTTTTCAGATGCAGGGTTCAGTTGGGACACCGGGGAGCTGTTTTTT.